The source of this TCR beta chain is a study of blood T cells in healthy people across ages. CDR1 GTSNPN and CDR2 SVGIG come from the germline V gene (reference sequence). CDR3 length: 15 residues. V was shortened by 2 bases and J by 1 base, with 12 bases between the two germline ends. Concerning this clonotype itself: Its specificity is not known.

The use of a sample-barcoded 5' primer and a J-beta primer mix characterized a second PCR of roughly 6 to 11 cycles. Each CDR3 protein gets one entry after TCRdb re-called the 5' RACE reads with MiXCR. The sample lists roughly 410,000 distinct CDR3 sequences, more than 45% occurring once. General observations from the study: Correlation between TCR beta diversity and naive T cell percentage was strong.

The V call is TRBV30, the J call TRBJ2-1; possibly TRBD1 for D (5 bases). Sequencing was done on a sample of blood. The TCR was taken from a man in his fifties or sixties in good health. CDR3 sequence (DNA): TGTGCCTGGAGTAAAGGGGCCAGGTCCTACAATGAGCAGTTCTTC. This gives the protein CAWSKGARSYNEQFF. Filled out from reference TRBV30 and TRBJ2-1, the complete variable domain reads SQTIHQWPATLVQPVGSPLSLECTVEGTSNPNLYWYRQAAGRGLQLLFYSVGIGQISSEVPQNLSASRPQDRQFILSSKKLLLSDSGFYLCAWSKGARSYNEQFFGPGTRLTVL.